Listed here is a single T cell receptor beta chain. Treatment specified: preoperative locoregional IRX-2 cytokine immunotherapy. Profiling relied on immunoSEQ multiplex PCR, and the TCRdb table lists in-frame clones only, not all of them. The repertoire has 20,000 to 30,000 clones, about 81% of them found once; the top ten carry 1% to 1.5%. These data come from a study of preoperative IRX-2 immunotherapy in early breast cancer. Germline V gives CDR1 WSHSY, CDR2 SAAADI. Trimming stripped 0 bases from V and 2 bases from J, with 8 bases between. CDR3 length: 15 residues. The clonotype was recovered from a human donor with breast cancer. The sequencing here drew on lymph node tissue, taken after IRX-2 immunotherapy. The chain couples TRBV10-2 to TRBJ1-3; perhaps TRBD1 as D (6 bases). This chain's CDR3 is CASSESPGAGNTIYF. For the CDR3, the DNA is TGCGCCAGCAGTGAGTCACCAGGGGCTGGAAACACCATATATTTT.